A selection of T cell receptor beta chains follows, all from one sample in a study of cytomegalovirus exposure and HLA in healthy donors. Sequencing was performed with immunoSEQ multiplex PCR; in TCRdb, only in-frame clones are kept and a portion is missing. There are 140,000 to 150,000 clones in the sample; around 80% occur only once, and about 4.3% lies in the top ten. Source material: PBMCs. The source of these receptors is a woman aged 40-49 years in good health and CMV-seropositive. CDR3s include the opening cysteine and the closing phenylalanine or tryptophan. D genes are given only for firm matches. The size entry is marked missing in some rows and otherwise reads once, few, many or a size class.

d_call clone_size j_call v_call cdr3_nt cdr3_aa
TRBD1 once TRBJ2-7 TRBV9 TGTGCCAGCAGCGTAGGAGGGACAGGGGGCGAGCAGTACTTC CASSVGGTGGEQYF
. . TRBJ1-1 TRBV6-1 TGTGCCAGCAGTGCCTTGGGCAGGGCTGAAGCTTTCTTT CASSALGRAEAFF
. . TRBJ1-3 TRBV6-5 TGTGCCAGCAGTTACCGCACAGTCACCTCTGGAAACACCATATATTTT CASSYRTVTSGNTIYF
. . TRBJ2-7 TRBV28 TGTGCCAGCAGTCCCTGGGGCGGGACAGGACTAGAAGAGCAGTACTTC CASSPWGGTGLEEQYF
TRBD2 . TRBJ2-5 TRBV30 TGTGCCTGGAGTGTACGGCTAGCGGGGGATGTGACCCAGTACTTC CAWSVRLAGDVTQYF
TRBD1 . TRBJ2-2 TRBV2 TGTGCCAGCAGTTCCGACAGGGGCAAATACACCGGGGAGCTGTTTTTT CASSSDRGKYTGELFF
TRBD2 once TRBJ2-1 TRBV27 TGTGCCAGCAGAAAAAGAACTAGCGGGGGCGGCTATGAGCAGTTCTTC CASRKRTSGGGYEQFF
. . TRBJ1-5 TRBV9 TGTGCCAGCAGCTACCGGGGGCAGCCCCAGCATTTT CASSYRGQPQHF
. . TRBJ2-7 TRBV5-1 TGCGCCAGCAGCTTGGAAGTTAGCGAGCAGTACTTC CASSLEVSEQYF
TRBD2 . TRBJ2-3 TRBV30 TGTGCCTGGAGTTCTAGCGGGGGCCTCACAGATACGCAGTATTTT CAWSSSGGLTDTQYF